This T cell receptor beta chain was recovered during a study of regulatory T cells in long-lasting Graves disease. Noted time point: newly diagnosed GD, antithyroid drugs for less than 3 months. Researchers made the TCR library from RNA that was extracted from PBMCs. This clonotype was observed many times. Combining iRepertoire HTBI primers with Arm-PCR of CDR3 regions, the authors built TCR beta libraries. MiXCR, applied by TCRdb to the multiplex PCR reads, yields one record per CDR3 protein. The top ten hold roughly 8% of the sample, which has around 420,000 distinct CDR3 sequences, roughly 15% seen once. V lost 6 bases and J 3 bases, leaving 27 bases between the germline ends. CDR1 is SGHRS and CDR2 is YFSETQ in the germline V gene. CDR3 length equals 19 residues. These same data were also listed under a study on T cells in Graves' hyperthyroidism and ophthalmopathy. This second report adds: Blood also contained most expanded thyroid clonotypes above 0.001. A model of 13 V-J features distinguished ophthalmopathy from stable hyperthyroidism.

The specimen comprised peripheral blood mononuclear cells (PBMCs), sampled at new diagnosis, from a patient treated with antithyroid drugs. The clonotype originates from a woman between 40 and 55 years old with Graves disease. V and J are TRBV5-1 and TRBJ2-2; D might be TRBD2 (5 bases). The CDR3 region is CASNLRGPAASWDTGELFF. CDR3 DNA: TGCGCCAGCAACTTACGGGGTCCAGCGGCATCCTGGGACACCGGGGAGCTGTTTTTT.